This section outlines one T cell receptor (beta chain) sequence together with its context. No antigen is known for it. At one boundary the junction diverges from the germline segment, which might be a read error. 13 Jbeta primers and 60 Vbeta primers were used for the PCR. This table comes from immunoSEQ multiplex PCR, and its TCRdb copy is limited to in-frame clones, with some not included. Of fewer than 200,000 clones listed, about two thirds were seen once; the top ten hold 2.8%. This record comes from a study of cytomegalovirus exposure and HLA in healthy donors. Background on the study: As released early, the data held about 85 million unique TCRs from HLA-typed donors.

The CDR3 runs to 13 residues. CDR1 and CDR2 (germline): SGDLS, YYNGEE. Notes on the study in general: By HLA locus, TCR association rates varied in a later analysis, with DRB1 showing the most and HLA-C the fewest. When the data were analyzed later, several of the most significant clusters appeared to be linked to common viral pathogens. Later analysis reportedly placed an Asian-associated ancestry cluster below the roughly 680-donor mean in N-insertions.

The J gene is TRBJ2-1, the V gene TRBV9; tentatively, D is TRBD2 (6 bases). The clonotype was recovered from a woman in her 30s in good health and CMV-seronegative. The sample taken for sequencing was PBMCs. CDR3 in amino acids: CASNRDSFNEQFF. The CDR3 DNA sequence: TGTGCCAGCAACCGGGACTCCTTCAATGAGCAGTTCTTC.